Shown below are 5 T cell receptor beta chains from a single sample sequenced in a study of cytomegalovirus exposure and HLA in healthy donors (dated by TCRdb to about 2017). To prepare the library, the immunoSEQ multiplex PCR assay was applied. Entries here come from immuneACCESS through TCRdb and include only in-frame sequences with V and J called. Some clones fail to appear in such tables; in the studies checked, an unresolved V gene covers under half of the shortfall, and the cause of the remainder is unknown. For this sample there are approximately 140,000 clones; roughly 81% appear just once. Approximately 1.5% of the sample goes to the ten largest clones. The specimen was PBMCs. These receptors came from a woman aged 25 to 39 in good health and CMV-seronegative.

The gene calls are TRBV6-1 and TRBJ1-2; 7 nucleotides match TRBD1. The V gene end was trimmed by 4 bases and the J gene end by 7 bases; junction bases not matched to a gene: 15. The CDR3 runs to 16 residues. CDR1 MNHNS and CDR2 SASEGT come from the germline V gene. DNA for the CDR3: TGTGCCAGCAGTGGGGGGCTCAGGGGGGTTGGAGGTGGCTACACCTTC. It translates to CASSGGLRGVGGGYTF.

The chain links TRBV6-5 to TRBJ1-1; D may be TRBD1 (6 bases). This CDR3 contains 12 residues. Germline V gives CDR1 MNHEY, CDR2 SVGAGI. The ends were cut back, 6 bases at V and 9 bases at J, with 14 bases in the middle. Written as DNA, the CDR3 is TGTGCCAGCAGAGCTAAAGGGGGTAAAGCTTTCTTT. Translated, it gives CASRAKGGKAFF.

This clone has ten or more counts. The gene calls are TRBV4-2 and TRBJ2-5; the match to TRBD2 covers 11 bases. The CDR3 length is 19 residues. The V gene end was trimmed by 0 bases and the J gene end by 5 bases; junction bases not matched to a gene: 14. Germline CDR1 reads LGHNA; CDR2 reads YNFKEQ. The CDR3 region has the DNA TGTGCCAGCAGCCAAGATATGTTCCTAGCGGGGGGTATGGGGGAGACCCAGTACTTC. Translated, it gives CASSQDMFLAGGMGETQYF.

CDR3 residues: CATSRASGTSTDTQYF. CDR3 coding DNA: TGTGCCACCAGCAGAGCTTCCGGGACTAGCACAGATACGCAGTATTTT. This chain connects TRBV15 to TRBJ2-3; weak D call: TRBD2 (6 bases). With 1 base removed from V and 0 bases from J, the gap between germline ends came to 11 bases. CDR3 size: 16 residues. Germline V CDR1 and CDR2: LNHNV, YYDKDF (reference sequence). Full variable domain (outside the CDR3, taken from reference TRBV15 and TRBJ2-3): DAMVIQNPRYQVTQFGKPVTLSCSQTLNHNVMYWYQQKSSQAPKLLFHYYDKDFNNEADTPDNFQSRRPNTSFCFLDIRSPGLGDTAMYLCATSRASGTSTDTQYFGPGTRLTVL.

This clone was observed a single time. The rearrangement uses TRBV5-1 and TRBJ2-1, with D perhaps matching TRBD2 (5 bases). The CDR3 is 14 amino acids. Germline CDR1 reads SGHRS; CDR2 reads YFSETQ. Trimming took 2 bases from V and 9 from J, leaving 15 bases between them. The CDR3 coding sequence is TGCGCCAGCAGCTTCAGGACGGGGTTGGGTGAGCAGTTCTTC. Encoded protein: CASSFRTGLGEQFF.